The present TCR beta chain was sequenced within a study of T cell responses to AZD1222 COVID-19 vaccine. Regarding the study as a whole: Mapped onto spike, vaccine-associated CD4 TCRs spanned it and were dominant at 160-218 and 743-854.

Assay: immunoSEQ multiplex PCR; the TCRdb copy retains only in-frame clones and omits some. Among about 130,000 clones listed, just over 90% were seen once. In regard to this clone: Antigen unknown.

Germline-derived CDR1 and CDR2 are KGHSH and LQKENI. V shed 0 bases and J shed 4 bases, with 7 bases lying between them. The length of the CDR3 is 14 residues. The clonotype was recovered from an adult in good health. The chain has TRBV18 and TRBJ1-3, with D uncertain. This specimen was peripheral blood, taken on day 0 of AZD1222 vaccination. CDR3 region: CASSPPLGGNTIYF. Written as DNA, the CDR3 is TGTGCCAGCTCACCACCTCTCGGAGGAAACACCATATATTTT. The full variable domain, with the rest looked up from reference TRBV18 and TRBJ1-3, is NAGVMQNPRHLVRRRGQEARLRCSPMKGHSHVYWYRQLPEEGLKFMVYLQKENIIDESGMPKERFSAEFPKEGPSILRIQQVVRGDSAAYFCASSPPLGGNTIYFGEGSWLTVV.